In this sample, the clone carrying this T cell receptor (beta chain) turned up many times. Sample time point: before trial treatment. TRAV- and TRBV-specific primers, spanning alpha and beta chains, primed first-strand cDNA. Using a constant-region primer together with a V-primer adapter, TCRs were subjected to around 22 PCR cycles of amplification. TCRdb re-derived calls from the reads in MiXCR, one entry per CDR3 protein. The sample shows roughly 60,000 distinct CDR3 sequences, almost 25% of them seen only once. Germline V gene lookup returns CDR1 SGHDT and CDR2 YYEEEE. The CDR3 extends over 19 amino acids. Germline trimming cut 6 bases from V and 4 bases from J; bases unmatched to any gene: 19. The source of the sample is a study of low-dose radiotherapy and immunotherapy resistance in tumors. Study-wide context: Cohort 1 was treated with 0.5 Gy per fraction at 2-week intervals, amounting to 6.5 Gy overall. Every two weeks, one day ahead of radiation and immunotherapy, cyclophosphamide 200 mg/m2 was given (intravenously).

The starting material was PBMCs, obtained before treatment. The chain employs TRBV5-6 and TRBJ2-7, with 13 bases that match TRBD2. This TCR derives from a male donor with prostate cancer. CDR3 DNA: TGTGCCAGCATCCTTGGTGAGCTACGACTAGCGGGGGGTCTTTACGAGCAGTACTTC. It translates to CASILGELRLAGGLYEQYF.